Shown below are 21 T cell receptor beta chains from a single sample sequenced in a study of T cell responses to AZD1222 COVID-19 vaccine. Generated by immunoSEQ multiplex PCR, the TCRdb table keeps only in-frame clones and is missing some. The sample records approximately 110,000 clones, about 87% being singletons. Sequencing used peripheral blood, obtained on day 0 of AZD1222 vaccination. These receptors originate from an adult in good health.

The chain has TRBV4-1 and TRBJ2-1, with D perhaps matching TRBD1 or TRBD2 (5 bases each). Germline V gives CDR1 MGHRA, CDR2 YSYEKL. V gave up 0 bases and J gave up 6 bases, with 9 bases separating them. This CDR3 is built from 14 residues. CDR3 sequence (DNA): TGCGCCAGCAGCCAAGAATTCGGGACCAATGAGCAGTTCTTC. Its protein is CASSQEFGTNEQFF.

This clone was recorded only once. The V and J genes are TRBV6-1 and TRBJ1-2; 7 bases agree with TRBD1. The V segment lost 0 bases and the J segment 4 bases; nucleotides outside the gene matches: 8. The CDR3 is 16 residues long. Germline V gene sequence: CDR1 MNHNS, CDR2 SASEGT. The CDR3 reads CASSEAPGQLVYGYTF. The DNA for the CDR3 is TGTGCCAGCAGTGAAGCCCCGGGACAGCTTGTCTATGGCTACACCTTC.

This sequence joins TRBV5-6 and TRBJ2-5; the D gene is possibly TRBD1 (6 bases). This CDR3 region has 16 residues. Germline V CDR1 and CDR2: SGHDT, YYEEEE. Between the trimmed V and J ends, which lost 2 bases and 0 bases, there was a span of 14 bases. Here the CDR3 reads CASSLEKGEYQETQYF. The CDR3, as DNA: TGTGCCAGCAGCTTAGAGAAGGGGGAGTACCAAGAGACCCAGTACTTC.

The CDR3 bases are TGTGCCAGCAGCCGGCGCGGTGAGCAGTTCTTC. Residues: CASSRRGEQFF. J is TRBJ2-1 and V is TRBV7-9; no reliable D call. Trimming pared 5 bases from V and 9 bases from J, leaving 8 bases between. The CDR3 extends over 11 amino acids. CDR1 and CDR2 from the germline V gene are SEHNR and FQNEAQ (reference sequence).

Remarks on this clone: The conserved closing phenylalanine or tryptophan is absent in this CDR3, likely reflecting a read error. The DNA is left out, because the CDR3 cannot be placed on it with certainty; the CDR3 is given as TCRdb lists it. V usage is TRBV14 and J usage is TRBJ1-5; the table assigns TRBD1, which was not confirmed against the DNA. Including both end residues, the CDR3 is 12 amino acids long. Germline CDR1 SGHDN, CDR2 FVKESK. CDR3 in amino acids: CASSQVGDRGEI.

The chain carries TRBV2 and TRBJ1-2, with TRBD1 as a possible D gene (6 bases). Germline V gene lookup returns CDR1 SNHLY and CDR2 FYNNEI. The CDR3 consists of 13 residues. Trimming left V 6 bases short and J 8 bases short, with 16 bases between. The CDR3 sequence: CASSDWGARGYTF. In nucleotides, the CDR3 is TGTGCCAGCAGCGACTGGGGGGCGCGAGGCTACACCTTC. The variable domain in full, with the rest retrieved from reference TRBV2 and TRBJ1-2, is EPEVTQTPSHQVTQMGQEVILRCVPISNHLYFYWYRQILGQKVEFLVSFYNNEISEKSEIFDDQFSVERPDGSNFTLKIRSTKLEDSAMYFCASSDWGARGYTFGSGTRLTVV.

The chain uses TRBV5-1 and TRBJ2-2, with no clear D. Germline lookup yields CDR1 SGHRS and CDR2 YFSETQ. Trimming took 0 bases from V and 0 from J, leaving 9 bases between them. The CDR3 extends over 16 amino acids. The CDR3 DNA is TGCGCCAGCAGCTTGGAGCTGGGAACGAACACCGGGGAGCTGTTTTTT. It is translated as CASSLELGTNTGELFF.

For this clone: Its ends do not fully match the called genes, so a read error is possible. The chain links TRBV4-2 to TRBJ2-7; D may be TRBD2 (5 bases). This CDR3 spans 12 amino acids. Germline loops: CDR1 LGHNA, CDR2 YNFKEQ. CDR3: CASSQGIRTGGF. The CDR3 DNA reads TGTGCCAGCAGCCAAGGTATCCGGACCGGAGGCTTC.

The chain joins TRBV28 to TRBJ2-2, with a weak D call TRBD1 (7 bases). The CDR3 is 15 amino acids. Germline assignment: CDR1 MDHEN and CDR2 SYDVKM. V gave up 6 bases and J gave up 5 bases, with 16 bases separating them. The CDR3: CASSPTGAGTGELFF. CDR3 DNA sequence: TGTGCCAGCAGCCCCACAGGGGCGGGGACCGGGGAGCTGTTTTTT.

The gene calls are TRBV5-6 and TRBJ1-4; D not resolved. The length of the CDR3 is 15 residues. Germline CDR1 SGHDT, CDR2 YYEEEE. The V gene lost 1 base and the J gene lost 5 bases, with 12 bases spanning the gap. The CDR3 spells CASSLYSALNEKLFF. In DNA, the CDR3 is TGTGCCAGCAGCTTGTACTCTGCACTGAATGAAAAACTGTTTTTT.

The J gene is TRBJ2-1, the V gene TRBV7-2; 7 bases line up with TRBD2. With V trimmed by 1 base and J by 4 bases, 4 bases remained unmatched. The CDR3 runs to 15 residues. Germline CDR1 SGHTA, CDR2 FQGNSA. The CDR3 nucleotides read TGTGCCAGCAGCTTAGGAGCGGGGAGGTACAATGAGCAGTTCTTC. It codes for CASSLGAGRYNEQFF.

This clone was seen a single time. The V gene is TRBV27, the J gene TRBJ2-7; 12 positions agree with TRBD2. CDR3 length: 15 amino acids. The V segment lost 5 bases and the J segment 2 bases; nucleotides outside the gene matches: 4. CDR1 and CDR2 from the germline V gene are MNHEY and SMNVEV (reference sequence). The CDR3 nucleotides are TGTGCCAGCAGTAAGGGACTAGCGGGCACCTACGAGCAGTACTTC. Its protein product is CASSKGLAGTYEQYF.

This clone has a single count. V usage is TRBV28 and J usage is TRBJ2-6, with D unclear. CDR1 is MDHEN and CDR2 is SYDVKM in the germline V gene. V was cut by 0 bases and J by 0 bases, with 9 bases left in between. CDR3 size: 17 residues. For the CDR3, the DNA is TGTGCCAGCAGTTTATGGGGGATAGGCTCTGGGGCCAACGTCCTGACTTTC. It specifies CASSLWGIGSGANVLTF.

The CDR3 reads CASSPFAEPYEQYF. As DNA, the CDR3 is TGTGCCAGCAGCCCCTTCGCCGAGCCCTACGAGCAGTACTTC. V usage is TRBV7-9 and J usage is TRBJ2-7, with unresolved D. This CDR3 is 14 amino acids long. CDR1 SEHNR and CDR2 FQNEAQ come from the germline V gene (reference sequence). Trimming removed 5 bases from V and 2 bases from J, with 13 bases in between.

The chain uses TRBV2 and TRBJ1-4; 8 positions agree with TRBD1. The CDR3 has 18 residues. V lost 8 bases and J lost 0; bases outside the gene matches: 14. Germline values: CDR1 SNHLY, CDR2 FYNNEI. CDR3 DNA sequence: TGTGCCAGCCATTTTTCCAGGGGGCCCGGTGCAACTAATGAAAAACTGTTTTTT. Translated, it gives CASHFSRGPGATNEKLFF.

This rearrangement joins TRBV19 to TRBJ1-2; D is unclear. V lost 5 bases, J lost 4 bases, and 17 bases lay in between. The CDR3 is 15 amino acids. CDR1 LNHDA and CDR2 SQIVND come from the germline V gene (reference sequence). CDR3 region: CASSPPIHRAYGYTF. The CDR3, as DNA: TGTGCCAGTAGTCCCCCGATACATCGGGCCTATGGCTACACCTTC.

The rearrangement uses TRBV12-3 or TRBV12-4 and TRBJ2-3, with D unresolved. There are 11 residues in the CDR3. Trimming cost V 6 bases and J 6 bases, with 7 bases left between them. The CDR3 DNA reads TGTGCCAGCAGGCGGAGCGATACGCAGTATTTT. Translated: CASRRSDTQYF.

V gene TRBV10-3 combines with J gene TRBJ1-2; a weak D match, TRBD1 (5 bases). Germline lookup yields CDR1 ENHRY and CDR2 SYGVKD. Trimming took off 10 bases at V and 2 bases at J, with 17 bases between the two ends. The CDR3 consists of 14 residues. CDR3 sequence reads: CATQSLGGNYGYTF. As DNA, the CDR3 is TGTGCCACCCAATCCCTCGGGGGGAACTATGGCTACACCTTC.

This rearrangement joins TRBV6-2 or TRBV6-3 to TRBJ1-5; TRBD1 is a possible D gene (6 bases). V lost 2 bases and J 0 bases, leaving 11 bases between the germline ends. This CDR3 region has 16 residues. Germline V gene data show CDR1 as MNHEY and CDR2 as SVGEGT. The CDR3 region is CASSYGGSYSNQPQHF. The CDR3 DNA reads as TGTGCCAGCAGTTACGGGGGCAGCTATAGCAATCAGCCCCAGCATTTT.

The V and J genes are TRBV19 and TRBJ2-4; no reliable D call. This CDR3 has 16 amino acids. Germline values: CDR1 LNHDA, CDR2 SQIVND (reference sequence). V was cut by 4 bases and J by 0 bases, with 13 bases left in between. The CDR3 region has the DNA TGTGCCAGTAGTACCCTGGTGGGCTTAGCCAAAAACATTCAGTACTTC. Its protein is CASSTLVGLAKNIQYF.

V is TRBV28 and J is TRBJ2-3; possibly TRBD2 for D (6 bases). Trimming removed 5 bases at V and 3 bases at J, with 9 bases between. Germline-derived CDR1 and CDR2 are MDHEN and SYDVKM. The CDR3 length is 13 residues. CDR3 region: CASSGGRTDTQYF. The CDR3 DNA reads as TGTGCCAGCAGTGGGGGGAGGACAGATACGCAGTATTTT.